This T cell receptor (beta chain) was captured in a study of T cell repertoires in cytomegalovirus infection. About the study: From public TCR beta signatures came an indication of both CMV infection and matching HLA type. Broader study findings: CMV carriers with the relevant HLA were identified by cumulative public TCR beta family frequency. The ex vivo response was dominated by HLA-C-restricted CMV-specific TCR beta clonotypes.

This clonotype was recorded a few times. Antigen: not known. TCRdb independently ran MiXCR on the reads; one entry per CDR3 protein. The sample has around 630,000 distinct CDR3 sequences; approximately 25% are singletons. Input material: CD8+ T cells from PBMCs. This receptor was obtained from a human donor in good health (CMV status not recorded). Some clones in this sample may be carry-over from other donors' samples.

The CDR3 nucleotides read TGTGCCAGCAGTTTTTGGGCGGCGGGGGAAAAACTGTTTTTT. It specifies CASSFWAAGEKLFF. V gene TRBV12-3 or TRBV12-4 combines with J gene TRBJ1-4; D gene unclear. The CDR3 totals 14 residues. The ends were cut back, 3 bases at V and 8 bases at J, with 13 bases in the middle.